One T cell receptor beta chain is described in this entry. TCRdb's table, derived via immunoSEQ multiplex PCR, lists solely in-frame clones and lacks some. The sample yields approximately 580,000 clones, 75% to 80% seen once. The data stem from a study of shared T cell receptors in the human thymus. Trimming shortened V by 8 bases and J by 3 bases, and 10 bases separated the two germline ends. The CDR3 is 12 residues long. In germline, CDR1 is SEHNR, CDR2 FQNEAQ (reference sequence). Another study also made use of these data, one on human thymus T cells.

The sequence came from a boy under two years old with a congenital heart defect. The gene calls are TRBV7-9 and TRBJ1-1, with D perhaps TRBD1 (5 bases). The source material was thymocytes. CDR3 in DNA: TGTGCCAGCGCGACAGCCTACACTGAAGCTTTCTTT. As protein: CASATAYTEAFF.